A single sample is the source of the 20 T cell receptor beta chains below, sequenced in a study of cytotoxic CD8 clonotypes in ibrutinib-treated CLL. Clones were sequenced by immunoSEQ multiplex PCR, and TCRdb holds only the in-frame ones, with some missing. The sample lists hundreds of thousands of clones, 65% to 80% occurring once. This sample comprised PBMCs, obtained after 12 months of ibrutinib treatment. These receptors were obtained from a human donor with chronic lymphocytic leukemia.

This CDR3 is CASSQQKGVGYGYTF. The CDR3 bases are TGTGCCAGCAGCCAACAGAAGGGGGTGGGCTATGGCTACACCTTC. The V and J genes are TRBV4-2 and TRBJ1-2; TRBD1 is a possible D gene (6 bases). The CDR3 has 15 amino acids. Looked up from germline, CDR1 is LGHNA and CDR2 is YNFKEQ. Trimming stripped 2 bases from V and 4 bases from J, with 14 bases between.

The chain is built from TRBV10-3 and TRBJ1-1; 8 nucleotides align to TRBD1. Germline V gives CDR1 ENHRY, CDR2 SYGVKD. With V trimmed by 9 bases and J by 5 bases, 8 bases remained unmatched. CDR3 length: 13 residues. The CDR3 loop reads CAILSTGGTEAFF. In DNA, the CDR3 is TGTGCCATTCTATCCACAGGGGGTACTGAAGCTTTCTTT.

This chain joins TRBV30 and TRBJ1-4; no clear D gene. V was pared by 3 bases and J by 7 bases, with 21 bases between. The CDR3 has 16 residues. Germline V gene sequence: CDR1 GTSNPN, CDR2 SVGIG (reference sequence). The CDR3 here is CAWSSGYRPRGEKLFF. The DNA of the CDR3 is TGTGCCTGGAGCTCCGGTTACAGACCCCGGGGTGAAAAACTGTTTTTT.

In this sample, this clone turned up a few times. This chain links TRBV18 with TRBJ2-1; 7 bases are a match to TRBD2. CDR1 and CDR2 (germline): KGHSH, LQKENI. The CDR3 totals 15 residues. With 5 bases clipped from V and 7 bases from J, the junction kept 11 bases outside the gene matches. DNA of the CDR3: TGTGCCAGCTCATCAGGACTGACTAGCCTGAATGAGCAGTTCTTC. It encodes CASSSGLTSLNEQFF.

The chain links TRBV4-3 to TRBJ2-7; 7 nucleotides align to TRBD1. Germline CDR1 LGHNA, CDR2 YSLEER. There are 13 residues in the CDR3. The V gene end was trimmed by 0 bases and the J gene end by 9 bases; junction bases not matched to a gene: 5. CDR3: CASSQDRGLVQYF. For the CDR3, the DNA is TGCGCCAGCAGCCAAGATAGGGGGCTAGTGCAGTACTTC.

The rearrangement joins TRBV18 to TRBJ2-1, with TRBD2 identical over 9 bases. This CDR3 contains 17 residues. V shed 1 base, J shed 6 bases, and the junction held 10 bases outside the gene matches. Germline CDR1 is KGHSH and CDR2 is LQKENI. As DNA, the CDR3 is TGTGCCAGCTCACCACGGGTTTTACTAGCGGGTAGCAATGAGCAGTTCTTC. As protein: CASSPRVLLAGSNEQFF.

The V and J genes are TRBV13 and TRBJ1-2; unclear D gene. This CDR3 contains 14 residues. Trimming cost V 3 bases and J 1 base, with 9 bases left between them. Germline CDR1 and CDR2: PRHDT and FYEKMQ (reference sequence). In DNA, the CDR3 is TGTGCCAGCAGCTTGGGCGGAGTTAACTATGGCTACACCTTC. This codes for CASSLGGVNYGYTF.

This sequence joins TRBV14 and TRBJ2-1; the match to TRBD1 covers 8 bases. The CDR3 sequence is 13 residues long. Germline V lookup: CDR1 SGHDN, CDR2 FVKESK. The trim removed 6 bases at V and 6 bases at J, leaving 4 bases unmatched. The CDR3: CASSPQGVNEQFF. CDR3 bases: TGTGCCAGCAGTCCACAGGGGGTCAATGAGCAGTTCTTC. Filled out from reference TRBV14 and TRBJ2-1, the complete variable domain reads EAGVTQFPSHSVIEKGQTVTLRCDPISGHDNLYWYRRVMGKEIKFLLHFVKESKQDESGMPNNRFLAERTGGTYSTLKVQPAELEDSGVYFCASSPQGVNEQFFGPGTRLTVL.

V usage is TRBV15 and J usage is TRBJ2-1; the match to TRBD2 covers 12 bases. The germline V gene has CDR1 LNHNV and CDR2 YYDKDF (reference sequence). The CDR3 is 18 amino acids. With V trimmed by 5 bases and J by 8 bases, 16 bases remained unmatched. In DNA, the CDR3 is TGTGCCACCAGCCCGCAGACTAGCGGGGGTACTATCGGCGATGAGCAGTTCTTC. Residues: CATSPQTSGGTIGDEQFF.

This clone was recorded at least ten times. This specimen includes other DNA sequences encoding the same CDR3. The chain uses TRBV6-5 and TRBJ2-7; D ambiguous. The CDR3 contains 14 residues. The V and J ends lost 0 bases and 1 base respectively, with 7 bases between them. CDR1 and CDR2 from the germline V gene are MNHEY and SVGAGI. The CDR3 nucleotides read TGTGCCAGCAGTTACTCGGTCGGATCCTACGAGCAGTACTTC. This translates into CASSYSVGSYEQYF.

The V gene is TRBV5-1, the J gene TRBJ2-7; possible D gene TRBD2, 6 bases. With 5 bases removed from V and 3 bases from J, the gap between germline ends came to 15 bases. CDR1 and CDR2 (germline): SGHRS, YFSETQ. This CDR3 has 14 residues. The CDR3 coding sequence is TGCGCCAGCAGGGTCTGGACTACGAACTACGAGCAGTACTTC. As protein: CASRVWTTNYEQYF.

There are a few counts of this clone. The chain combines TRBV5-4 with TRBJ2-7, with 7 bases identical to TRBD2. The germline gives CDR1 SGHNT, CDR2 YYREEE (reference sequence). V lost 4 bases, J lost 3 bases, and 10 bases stayed unmatched. This CDR3 is 15 amino acids long. The CDR3 DNA follows: TGTGCCAGCAGCCCCGGGAGCGGGACCTACTACGAGCAGTACTTC. Amino acid sequence: CASSPGSGTYYEQYF.

The genes are TRBV5-1 and TRBJ2-5; 9 bases agree with TRBD2. With V trimmed by 2 bases and J by 4 bases, 6 bases remained unmatched. Germline V gives CDR1 SGHRS, CDR2 YFSETQ. The length of the CDR3 is 15 residues. The CDR3 region has the DNA TGCGCCAGCAGCTTAGGCACTAGCGGGCTAGAGACCCAGTACTTC. Its protein product is CASSLGTSGLETQYF.

The table lists this clone with a few counts. The chain combines TRBV7-3 with TRBJ2-3, with 10 bases lining up with TRBD2. Germline V lookup: CDR1 SGHTA, CDR2 FQGTGA. The CDR3 extends over 17 amino acids. The ends lost 2 bases at V and 4 bases at J; junction bases unmatched: 9. CDR3 residues: CASSLFRLAGVADTQYF. The CDR3 DNA sequence: TGTGCCAGCAGCTTATTTCGTCTAGCGGGAGTGGCAGATACGCAGTATTTT. Full variable domain (remainder filled in from reference TRBV7-3 and TRBJ2-3): GAGVSQTPSNKVTEKGKYVELRCDPISGHTALYWYRQSLGQGPEFLIYFQGTGAADDSGLPNDRFFAVRPEGSVSTLKIQRTERGDSAVYLCASSLFRLAGVADTQYFGPGTRLTVL.

The chain has TRBV4-3 and TRBJ1-1; perhaps TRBD1 as D (5 bases). The CDR3 totals 15 residues. Germline V lookup: CDR1 LGHNA, CDR2 YSLEER. V was trimmed by 0 bases and J by 3 bases, leaving 11 bases between them. CDR3 nucleotides: TGCGCCAGCAGCCAAGACGGGGGATCGGACACTGAAGCTTTCTTT. This gives the protein CASSQDGGSDTEAFF.

This chain uses TRBV14 with TRBJ2-7; 7 positions match TRBD1. Germline CDR1 reads SGHDN; CDR2 reads FVKESK. This CDR3 region has 16 residues. V gave up 4 bases and J gave up 0 bases; unmatched junction bases: 9. The CDR3 DNA reads TGTGCCAGCAGCCCCCAAGCAGGGGGTTCCTCCTACGAGCAGTACTTC. This translates into CASSPQAGGSSYEQYF. Based on the CDR3 plus reference TRBV14 and TRBJ2-7, the full variable domain is EAGVTQFPSHSVIEKGQTVTLRCDPISGHDNLYWYRRVMGKEIKFLLHFVKESKQDESGMPNNRFLAERTGGTYSTLKVQPAELEDSGVYFCASSPQAGGSSYEQYFGPGTRLTVT.

The rearrangement joins TRBV11-2 to TRBJ1-2, with D maybe TRBD1 (6 bases). Trimming removed 6 bases from V and 9 bases from J, with 20 bases in between. This CDR3 has 14 residues. Germline CDR1 reads SGHAT; CDR2 reads FQNNGV. The CDR3 is CASSSPGDPISYTF. Written as DNA, the CDR3 is TGTGCCAGCAGTTCCCCAGGGGATCCGATCAGCTACACCTTC.

This clone was observed a handful of times. The V gene is TRBV19, the J gene TRBJ1-2; D remains unclear. V lost 3 bases and J lost 2, with 7 bases in between. There are 13 residues in the CDR3. Germline V lookup: CDR1 LNHDA, CDR2 SQIVND (reference sequence). The CDR3 DNA reads TGTGCCAGTAGTATCGGGATCAACTATGGCTACACCTTC. It encodes CASSIGINYGYTF.

The chain carries TRBV18 and TRBJ1-1, with D maybe TRBD1 (6 bases). This CDR3 is built from 14 residues. Deletions cut 5 bases from V and 0 bases from J, with 10 bases between. Per germline, CDR1 KGHSH and CDR2 LQKENI. CDR3 sequence reads: CASSVQGMNTEAFF. CDR3 in DNA: TGTGCCAGCTCAGTACAGGGTATGAACACTGAAGCTTTCTTT.

This clone occurred once. The chain uses TRBV27 and TRBJ2-7; TRBD2 matches 11 bases. This CDR3 is built from 15 residues. Germline lookup yields CDR1 MNHEY and CDR2 SMNVEV (reference sequence). The J segment lost 2 bases and the V segment lost 7 bases, leaving 7 bases of the junction unmatched. The CDR3 region has the DNA TGTGCCAGCAAAAGACTAGCGGGAAAGGCCTACGAGCAGTACTTC. As protein: CASKRLAGKAYEQYF.